What follows are 4 T cell receptor beta chains derived from one specimen sequenced in a study of CD8+ T cells in alopecia areata. RNA was isolated and reverse transcribed to cDNA, the sequencing template. The table came from immunoSEQ multiplex PCR; TCRdb's copy has only in-frame clones and leaves some out. The sample shows 200,000 or so clones, over 40% of them seen only once. Documented treatment: oral pan-JAK inhibitor, 5-10 mg twice daily. The source was CD4+ T cells sorted from blood, collected around week 36, from a patient treated with tofacitinib. Receptors originate from a human donor with alopecia areata.

The genes are TRBV7-2 and TRBJ2-1; 14 bases fit TRBD2. V lost 1 base and J lost 7; bases outside the gene matches: 6. The CDR3 loop spans 17 amino acids. Germline lookup yields CDR1 SGHTA and CDR2 FQGNSA. The CDR3 sequence is CASSLGGTSGSLNEQFF. In nucleotides, the CDR3 is TGTGCCAGCAGCTTAGGGGGGACTAGCGGGAGTTTAAATGAGCAGTTCTTC.

The chain recombines TRBV30 with TRBJ2-7; D gene uncertain. This CDR3 contains 11 residues. V was pared by 1 base and J by 6 bases, with 7 bases between. The germline CDR1 and CDR2 sequences are GTSNPN and SVGIG (reference sequence). CDR3 sequence reads: CAWSEVGEQYF. For the CDR3, the DNA is TGTGCCTGGAGTGAGGTAGGCGAGCAGTACTTC.

This clone was counted between two and nine times. This chain links TRBV15 with TRBJ1-2; 7 positions agree with TRBD1. The CDR3 is made up of 15 amino acids. The junction had 6 bases not matched to a gene; V was cut back by 3 bases and J by 2 bases. Looked up from germline, CDR1 is LNHNV and CDR2 is YYDKDF (reference sequence). The CDR3 DNA reads TGTGCCACCAGCAGTCCCGGACAGGCAAACTATGGCTACACCTTC. This encodes CATSSPGQANYGYTF.

This clone occurred a few times. This chain uses TRBV18 with TRBJ2-1, with TRBD2 identical over 8 bases. Unmatched junction bases numbered 13, after V lost 3 bases and J lost 9 bases. Germline V gives CDR1 KGHSH, CDR2 LQKENI. The CDR3 covers 16 residues. CDR3 sequence: CASSPLGPGGPGEQFF. DNA for the CDR3: TGTGCCAGCTCACCCTTAGGTCCGGGAGGGCCGGGTGAGCAGTTCTTC.